This record covers a single T cell receptor beta chain. No cognate antigen has been identified for it. The sample holds no much larger clone one base away, and base qualities are not on file. The germline V gene provides CDR1 MGHRA and CDR2 YSYEKL. The cysteine opens and the phenylalanine closes a CDR3 of 12 amino acids. Only the CDR3 DNA is retained, 36 bases long and in frame from the first base. V is reduced by 0 bases and J by 8 bases, leaving a spacing of 5 bases between them. The data belong to a study of T cell responses to AZD1222 COVID-19 vaccine (dated by TCRdb to 2020 to 2022). About the study as a whole: A total of just over 230 trial participants underwent TCR sequencing, of whom under 220 had received two doses of AZD1222 and some 25 had received two doses of the MenACWY control vaccine. Enrollment into the trials was organized by age into subgroups of 18-55, 56-69 and 70-plus years, and those subgroups contained about 150, 27 and 61 TCR-sequenced participants, respectively. Study-wide findings and limitations: No day 14 peak-response samples were available, so repertoires were characterized only after the peak T cell response. In the small 56-69-year group, the increase in depth fell short of significance, most likely because of low power. After two AZD1222 doses, both the breadth and the depth of spike-specific TCRs were significantly higher than at day 0 and than in MenACWY recipients. Conclusions about previously exposed vaccinees were limited because only 6 or 7 AZD1222 recipients were SARS-CoV-2 seropositive at baseline. Participants were mostly white British, with more females than males. The authors suggested clonal diversity may have been underestimated. The vaccine-associated CD4 TCRs covered the entire spike protein, and the dominant responses fell in regions 160-218 and 743-854. Epitopes outside the regions mutated in the B.1.351 and B.1.1.7 variants were reportedly recognized by nearly half of the unique spike-specific TCRs.

In the paper's terms, the time point label means: about 28 days (+/-7) after the second vaccine dose. Because spike-specific TCR depth and breadth did not differ between the two schedules, AZD1222 recipients who got a second dose at roughly 4 weeks were pooled with those who got a second dose at roughly 12 weeks. The vaccinee samples were drawn from two UK trials, COV001 and COV002, one of which was a single-blind randomized controlled phase 2/3 trial testing AZD1222 (ChAdOx1 nCoV-19) in healthy adults. Trial participant PBMC samples were collected at day 0 and day 28 after the second dose for TCRbeta chain sequencing. The CDR3 regions of human TCRbeta chains were analyzed by immunosequencing. Per the original workflow: TCRs in the repertoires were matched against a reference library of SARS-CoV-2-specific TCRs that had been generated with the MIRA antigen-specificity platform. Breadth was defined as the fraction of unique TCRs that were SARS-CoV-2-associated. Depth was defined as the fraction of total T cells that were SARS-CoV-2-associated. Using the MIRA data, every spike-specific TCR was mapped to the spike region that the TCR reacted to and assigned to either a CD4 or a CD8 class. Log10-transformed breadth and depth values were compared by one-way ANOVA with Sidak's multiple comparisons tests. This is the immuneACCESS table as TCRdb keeps it, with only in-frame sequences that have V and J called. A part of the clones is gone; compared with another copy, unresolved V genes explain less than half, and the rest is unexplained. V, J and clone size are taken as reported in that table, and D and trimming were inferred from the DNA itself. The sample records about 120,000 clones, 90% to 95% of which are singletons. The ten largest clones capture more than 4.5% of the sample.

The origin of this receptor is an adult who received the AZD1222 COVID-19 vaccine. This material consisted of peripheral blood, taken 28 days after the second AZD1222 dose. The chain joins TRBV4-1 to TRBJ2-1, with the D gene too uncertain to name. The CDR3 region has the sequence CASSQDRDEQFF. The DNA sequence follows: TGCGCCAGCAGCCAAGATCGAGATGAGCAGTTCTTC.